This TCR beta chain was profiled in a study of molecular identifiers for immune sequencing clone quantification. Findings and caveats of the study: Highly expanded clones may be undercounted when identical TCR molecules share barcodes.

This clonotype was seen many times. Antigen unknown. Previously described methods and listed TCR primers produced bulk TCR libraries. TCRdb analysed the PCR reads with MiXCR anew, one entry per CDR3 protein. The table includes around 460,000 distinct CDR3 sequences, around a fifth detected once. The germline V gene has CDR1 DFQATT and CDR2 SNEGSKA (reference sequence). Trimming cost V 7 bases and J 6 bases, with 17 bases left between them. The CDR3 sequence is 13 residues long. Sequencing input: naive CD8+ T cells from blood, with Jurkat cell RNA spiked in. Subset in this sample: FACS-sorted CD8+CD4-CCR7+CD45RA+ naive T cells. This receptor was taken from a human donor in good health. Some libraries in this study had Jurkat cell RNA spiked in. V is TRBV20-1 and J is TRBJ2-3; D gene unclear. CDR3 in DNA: TGCAGTGTGGGAATGCCCACATTGGATACGCAGTATTTT. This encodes CSVGMPTLDTQYF.